A selection of T cell receptor beta chains follows, all from one sample in a study of patients and donors after allogeneic stem cell transplantation. Via MiXCR, TCRdb re-called the RT-PCR reads, giving one row per CDR3 protein. The repertoire holds 190,000 or so distinct CDR3 sequences, with more than 35% as singletons. The sequencing input was blood, either unsorted or a sorted T cell fraction (not recorded which). The origin of the receptors is a human donor who was either an allogeneic HSCT recipient or a stem cell or donor lymphocyte infusion donor (not recorded which). It is not recorded whose cells these are; they may come from a transplant donor. The CDR3 runs from the conserved cysteine through the conserved F or W. Each record gives: CDR3 length, clone size, J gene, D gene, V gene, CDR3 DNA, CDR3 protein. D genes are given only for firm matches. Clone size is shown for a subset of rows, as once, few, many or a class of expanded clone.

15 | few | TRBJ1-2 | - | TRBV28 | TGTGCCAGCAGCCCTATAAACGAAGGGACCTATGGCTACACCTTC | CASSPINEGTYGYTF
16 | few | TRBJ2-5 | TRBD2 | TRBV7-2 | TGTGCCAGCAGCTTAGATTTCGGTCCTAGCGGGAGGACCCAGTACTTC | CASSLDFGPSGRTQYF
15 | - | TRBJ1-1 | - | TRBV29-1 | TGCAGCGTGCCGCCTCTAACAGGGTTTGGCACTGAAGCTTTCTTT | CSVPPLTGFGTEAFF
13 | - | TRBJ1-2 | - | TRBV11-2 | TGTGCCAGCAGCTTAGAGGGGGCGGGTGGCTACACCTTC | CASSLEGAGGYTF
15 | few | TRBJ1-6 | TRBD1 | TRBV12-3/TRBV12-4 | TGTGCCAGCAGACCCCTGACAGGGGTAGGTTCACCCCTCCACTTT | CASRPLTGVGSPLHF
14 | - | TRBJ2-2 | - | TRBV6-5 | TGTGCCAGCAGTTACATATCTAACTCCGGGGAGCTGTTTTTT | CASSYISNSGELFF
11 | - | TRBJ2-7 | - | TRBV29-1 | TGCAGCGTTGACGGGGGTTACGAGCAGTACTTC | CSVDGGYEQYF
14 | few | TRBJ1-2 | - | TRBV2 | TGTGCCAGCAGGAGTGGACCCCTAGATGGTGGCTACACCTTC | CASRSGPLDGGYTF
12 | - | TRBJ1-1 | - | TRBV6-5 | TGTGCCAGCCATCACGGGGGGCCTGAAGCTTTCTTT | CASHHGGPEAFF
16 | once | TRBJ2-3 | TRBD2 | TRBV5-1 | TGCGCCAGCAGCTTGGTCCGGACTAGCGATGGAGATACGCAGTATTTT | CASSLVRTSDGDTQYF
16 | - | TRBJ2-1 | - | TRBV7-2 | TGTGCCAGCAGGAAAACAGGGAGGAGCTCCTACAATGAGCAGTTCTTC | CASRKTGRSSYNEQFF
16 | few | TRBJ1-1 | - | TRBV15 | TGTGCCACCAGCAGGATAAACCAGGGATATGACACTGAAGCTTTCTTT | CATSRINQGYDTEAFF
13 | few | TRBJ2-1 | - | TRBV2 | TGTGCCAGCAGTCTTCAACTAGGCGGTGAGCAGTTCTTC | CASSLQLGGEQFF
15 | few | TRBJ2-1 | TRBD1 | TRBV5-1 | TGCGCCAGCAGCTTAGGGGACAGGGCAATTAATGAGCAGTTCTTC | CASSLGDRAINEQFF
17 | - | TRBJ1-1 | - | TRBV3-1 | TGTGCCAGCAGCCAGCTGGGGGAGGGGGGAGAACTCGCTGAAGCTTTCTTT | CASSQLGEGGELAEAFF
19 | once | TRBJ2-1 | TRBD2 | TRBV6-2/TRBV6-3 | TGTGCCAGCAGTTCCCCGGGACTAGCTTTTGGGAGCTCCTACAATGAGCAGTTCTTC | CASSSPGLAFGSSYNEQFF
17 | - | TRBJ2-7 | - | TRBV5-1 | TGCGCCAGCAGCTTGGAAGGAATAGGTGGCTACCACTACGAGCAGTACTTC | CASSLEGIGGYHYEQYF
17 | few | TRBJ1-4 | - | TRBV7-2 | TGTGCCAGCAGCTTTTACCTCTTCGGGACGGGTAATGAAAAACTGTTTTTT | CASSFYLFGTGNEKLFF
15 | - | TRBJ1-1 | - | TRBV28 | TGTGCCAGCAGTTTATTGGGGGGCCCGAACACTGAAGCTTTCTTT | CASSLLGGPNTEAFF
17 | - | TRBJ2-2 | - | TRBV7-9 | TGTGCCAGCAGCCCGAATCCCGGGACAACGAACACCGGGGAGCTGTTTTTT | CASSPNPGTTNTGELFF
12 | few | TRBJ1-5 | - | TRBV9 | TGTGCCAGCAACTCAGGCAATCAGCCCCAGCATTTT | CASNSGNQPQHF
15 | once | TRBJ1-3 | - | TRBV6-5 | TGTGCCAGCAGTTACTCGAGTCCACCGTTAAACACCATATATTTT | CASSYSSPPLNTIYF
14 | few | TRBJ2-1 | - | TRBV29-1 | TGCAGCGTTGACAGGGTCGGGCGAGACAATGAGCAGTTCTTC | CSVDRVGRDNEQFF
16 | - | TRBJ2-1 | TRBD2 | TRBV27 | TGTGCCAGCAGTTGGGCTAGCGGGTTCTCCTACAATGAGCAGTTCTTC | CASSWASGFSYNEQFF
18 | - | TRBJ1-1 | - | TRBV7-9 | TGTGCCAGCAGCGAACCCCTTATACAGAGTATCATGAACACTGAAGCTTTCTTT | CASSEPLIQSIMNTEAFF
12 | many | TRBJ1-6 | - | TRBV12-3/TRBV12-4 | TGTGCCAGCAGTTTAACCAATTCACCCCTCCACTTT | CASSLTNSPLHF
16 | - | TRBJ2-7 | TRBD2 | TRBV9 | TGTGCCAGCAGCGTTGCTAGCGGGATGTTCCCCTTCGGGCAGTACTTC | CASSVASGMFPFGQYF
15 | - | TRBJ1-3 | - | TRBV20-1 | TGCAGTGCTAAGTCCGATGAGCTTTCTGGAAACACCATATATTTT | CSAKSDELSGNTIYF
16 | - | TRBJ1-5 | TRBD1 | TRBV7-8 | TGTGCCAGCAGCTCCTCCCACAGGGGCGAGGATCAGCCCCAGCATTTT | CASSSSHRGEDQPQHF
12 | few | TRBJ2-7 | - | TRBV28 | TGTGCCAGCAGTATCGTACTCTACGAGCAGTACTTC | CASSIVLYEQYF
14 | few | TRBJ2-2 | TRBD2 | TRBV12-3/TRBV12-4 | TGTGCCAGCAGTCAACTAGCGGGAGCCATCGCACCGTTTTTT | CASSQLAGAIAPFF
14 | few | TRBJ1-1 | - | TRBV12-3/TRBV12-4 | TGTGCCAGCAGTTTCCTAGGGCTCAACACTGAAGCTTTCTTT | CASSFLGLNTEAFF
20 | - | TRBJ2-7 | TRBD2 | TRBV3-1 | TGTGCCAGCAGCCAAGAGTGGGGCGGGAGGTCCCTTCCGAGCTCCTACGAGCAGTACTTC | CASSQEWGGRSLPSSYEQYF
14 | - | TRBJ2-7 | TRBD2 | TRBV30 | TGTGCCTTAATCGGAACGGGAGGGCCTTACGAGCAGTACTTC | CALIGTGGPYEQYF
13 | few | TRBJ1-1 | - | TRBV29-1 | TGCAGCGTTTTTTGGGCAAGGAACACTGAAGCTTTCTTT | CSVFWARNTEAFF
14 | - | TRBJ2-1 | - | TRBV20-1 | TGCAGTGCTAGAAATCCGCTAGGGTCCACTGAGCAGTTCTTC | CSARNPLGSTEQFF
12 | - | TRBJ1-1 | - | TRBV7-9 | TGTGCCAGCAGCTTAGGGGACGTTGAAGCTTTCTTT | CASSLGDVEAFF